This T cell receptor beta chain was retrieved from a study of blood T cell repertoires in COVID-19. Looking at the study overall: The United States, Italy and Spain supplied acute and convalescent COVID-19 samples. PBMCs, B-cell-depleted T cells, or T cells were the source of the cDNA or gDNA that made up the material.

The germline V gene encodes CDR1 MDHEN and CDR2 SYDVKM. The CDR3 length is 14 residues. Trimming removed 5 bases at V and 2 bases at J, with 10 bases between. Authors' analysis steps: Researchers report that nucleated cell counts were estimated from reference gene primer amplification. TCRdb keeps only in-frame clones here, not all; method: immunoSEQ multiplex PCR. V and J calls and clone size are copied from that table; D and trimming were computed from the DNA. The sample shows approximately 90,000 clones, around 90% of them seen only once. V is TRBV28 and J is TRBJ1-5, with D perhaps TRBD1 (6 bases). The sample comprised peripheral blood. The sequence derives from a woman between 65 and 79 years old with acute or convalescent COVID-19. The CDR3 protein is CASSLQGGNQPQHF. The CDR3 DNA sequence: TGTGCCAGCAGTCTACAGGGTGGCAATCAGCCCCAGCATTTT.